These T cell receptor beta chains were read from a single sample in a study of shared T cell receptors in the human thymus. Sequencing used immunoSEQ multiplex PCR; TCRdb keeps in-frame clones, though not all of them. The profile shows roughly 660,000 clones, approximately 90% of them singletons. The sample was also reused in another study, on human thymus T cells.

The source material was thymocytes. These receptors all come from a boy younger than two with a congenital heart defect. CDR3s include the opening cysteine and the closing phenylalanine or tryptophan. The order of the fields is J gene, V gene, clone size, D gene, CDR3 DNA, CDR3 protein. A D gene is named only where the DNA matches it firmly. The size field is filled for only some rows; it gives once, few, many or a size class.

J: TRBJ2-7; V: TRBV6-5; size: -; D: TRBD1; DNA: TGTGCCAGCAGTTACTCGAGGTGGACAGGCTCCTACGAGCAGTACTTC; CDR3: CASSYSRWTGSYEQYF
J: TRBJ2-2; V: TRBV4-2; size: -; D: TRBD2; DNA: TGTGCCAGCAGCCAGGGGAGGTTAACGGGAGGAACCGGGGAGCTGTTTTTT; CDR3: CASSQGRLTGGTGELFF
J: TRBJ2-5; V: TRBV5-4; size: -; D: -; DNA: TGTGCCAGCAGCTTGGCCACAGAAGAGACCCAGTACTTC; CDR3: CASSLATEETQYF
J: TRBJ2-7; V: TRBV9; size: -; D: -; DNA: TGTGCCAGCAGCCCCCGGGGTTATGGCTACGAGCAGTACTTC; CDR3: CASSPRGYGYEQYF
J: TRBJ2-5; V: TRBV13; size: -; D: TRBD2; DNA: TGTGCCAGCAGCCCCCGCGGGGGACTAGCGGGAGGCCGAGGCGAGACCCAGTACTTC; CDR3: CASSPRGGLAGGRGETQYF
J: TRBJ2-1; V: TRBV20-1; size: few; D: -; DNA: TGCAGTGCTCACTCGAGCAATGAGCAGTTCTTC; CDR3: CSAHSSNEQFF
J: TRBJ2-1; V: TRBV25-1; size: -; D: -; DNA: TGTGCCAGCAGTGAATACCGGAAGAGGAGCTCCTACAATGAGCAGTTCTTC; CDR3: CASSEYRKRSSYNEQFF
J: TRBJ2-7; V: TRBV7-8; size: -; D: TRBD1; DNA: TGTGCCAGCAGCCTGCGACAGGGGGCTTACGAGCAGTACTTC; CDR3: CASSLRQGAYEQYF
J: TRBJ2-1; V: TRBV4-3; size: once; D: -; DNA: TGCGCCAGCAGCCAATCTCGGGGTGAGCAGTTCTTC; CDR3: CASSQSRGEQFF
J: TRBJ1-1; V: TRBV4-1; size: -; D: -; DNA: TGCGCCAGCAGCCGAGGCCCTATACTTGGAAACAGGGACACTGAAGCTTTCTTT; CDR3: CASSRGPILGNRDTEAFF
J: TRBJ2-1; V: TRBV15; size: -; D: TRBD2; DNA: TGTGCCACCAGCAGTGAGCAGCGGGAGGGGTACAATGAGCAGTTCTTC; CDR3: CATSSEQREGYNEQFF
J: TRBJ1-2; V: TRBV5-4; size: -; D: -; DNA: TGTGCCAGCAGCTTGGAGGCCAGGGTGGCCTATGGCTACACCTTC; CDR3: CASSLEARVAYGYTF
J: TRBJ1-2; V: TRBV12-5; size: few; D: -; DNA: TGTGCTAGTGGTCCCCGTCCCAGGCGCTATGGCTACACCTTC; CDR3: CASGPRPRRYGYTF
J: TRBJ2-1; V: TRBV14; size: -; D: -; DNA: TGTGCCAGCAGCCAAAGAGCGGGACATCGCAATGAGCAGTTCTTC; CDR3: CASSQRAGHRNEQFF
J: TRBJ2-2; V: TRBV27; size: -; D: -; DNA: TGTGCCAGCAGTCACGTTGACTATAATGGTCGGGAGCTGTTTTTT; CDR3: CASSHVDYNGRELFF
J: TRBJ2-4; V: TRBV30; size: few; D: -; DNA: TGTGCCTGGCTAAATCTAGCCAAAAACATTCAGTACTTC; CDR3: CAWLNLAKNIQYF
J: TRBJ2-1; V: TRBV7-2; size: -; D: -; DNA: TGTGCCAGCAGAAAGACAGAGTACTCCTACAATGAGCAGTTCTTC; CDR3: CASRKTEYSYNEQFF
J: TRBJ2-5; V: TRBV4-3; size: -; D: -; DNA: TGCGCCAGCAGCCAAAACCTGACTAGTTTGAGGCCTCTTTACCAAGAGACCCAGTACTTC; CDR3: CASSQNLTSLRPLYQETQYF
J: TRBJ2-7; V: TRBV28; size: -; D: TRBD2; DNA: TGTGCCAGCAGTTTTTCGTGGGAGGGCTCCGAGCAGTACTTC; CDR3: CASSFSWEGSEQYF
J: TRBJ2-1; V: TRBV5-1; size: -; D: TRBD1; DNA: TGCGCCAGCACCCTAAAAGACAGGGGGCTCAATGAGCAGTTCTTC; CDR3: CASTLKDRGLNEQFF
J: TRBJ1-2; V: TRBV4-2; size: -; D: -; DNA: TGTGCCAGCAGCCCCAACACTAGGTCCAATGGCTACACCTTC; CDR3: CASSPNTRSNGYTF
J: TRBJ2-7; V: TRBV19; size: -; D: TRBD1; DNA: TGTGCCAGTAGTCTTCGGACAGGGGTGAACGAGCAGTACTTC; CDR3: CASSLRTGVNEQYF
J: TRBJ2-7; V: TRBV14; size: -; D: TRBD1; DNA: TGTGCCAGCAGCCAAGGACAGGGGTTCGAGCAGTACTTC; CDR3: CASSQGQGFEQYF
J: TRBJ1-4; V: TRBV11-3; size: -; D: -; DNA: TGTGCCAGCAGCTCCTTCGGACAGAGTCAAGGAAAACTGTTTTTT; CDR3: CASSSFGQSQGKLFF
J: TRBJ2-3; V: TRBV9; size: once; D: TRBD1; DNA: TGTGCCAGCAGCCCCCATGGGGACAGGGAGGCAGATACGCAGTATTTT; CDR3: CASSPHGDREADTQYF
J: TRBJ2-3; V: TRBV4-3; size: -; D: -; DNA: TGCGCCAGCAGCGGCGGCGGAATAGCCGGCACAGATACGCAGTATTTT; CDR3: CASSGGGIAGTDTQYF
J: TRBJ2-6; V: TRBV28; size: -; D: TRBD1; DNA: TGTGCCAGCAGTCTACAGGGGGCTGGGGCCAACGTCCTGACTTTC; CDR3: CASSLQGAGANVLTF
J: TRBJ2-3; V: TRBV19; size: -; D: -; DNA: TGTGCCAGTAGTCCCCGTTATAGCAGAAGCACAGATACGCAGTATTTT; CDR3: CASSPRYSRSTDTQYF
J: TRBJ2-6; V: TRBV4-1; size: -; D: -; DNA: TGCGCCAGCAGCGCGACCGGTCACAGGCGGTCTGGGGCCAACGTCCTGACTTTC; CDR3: CASSATGHRRSGANVLTF
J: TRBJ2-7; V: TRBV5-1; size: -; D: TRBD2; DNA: TGCGCCAGCAGCTTGGATCTAGCGGGTACCTCCTACGAGCAGTACTTC; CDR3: CASSLDLAGTSYEQYF
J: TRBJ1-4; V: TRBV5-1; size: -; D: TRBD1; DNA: TGCGCCAGCAGCTTGGCAGCCCTTGGACAGGCTGAAAAACTGTTTTTT; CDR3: CASSLAALGQAEKLFF
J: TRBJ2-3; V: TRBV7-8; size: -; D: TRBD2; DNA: TGTGCCAGCAGCTTAGAAGTACAGTCAAGGGTTGCGGGAGGACCCACAGATACGCAGTATTTT; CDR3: CASSLEVQSRVAGGPTDTQYF